Below are 27 T cell receptor beta chains sequenced from a single sample in a study of cytomegalovirus exposure and HLA in healthy donors. Both 60 Vbeta primers and 13 Jbeta primers went into the PCR. Clones were read by immunoSEQ multiplex PCR, and TCRdb kept only the in-frame ones, dropping some. The sample lists 150,000 to 200,000 clones, more than 60% occurring once. The specimen sequenced was PBMCs. The origin of the receptors is a middle-aged woman in good health and CMV-seropositive.

V gene TRBV2 combines with J gene TRBJ1-1; D is undetermined. CDR1 is SNHLY, CDR2 FYNNEI, per germline. Trimming removed 3 bases at V and 1 base at J, with 9 bases between. The CDR3 is made up of 14 amino acids. The CDR3 protein is CASSDTPANTEAFF. CDR3 nucleotides: TGTGCCAGCAGTGACACTCCTGCGAACACTGAAGCTTTCTTT.

The chain carries TRBV5-1 and TRBJ1-2, with a tentative D call TRBD1 (5 bases). The CDR3 covers 17 residues. V lost 1 base, J lost 3 bases, and 19 bases lay in between. The germline V gene encodes CDR1 SGHRS and CDR2 YFSETQ. This CDR3 reads CASSLKDAGFQDYGYTF. The CDR3 nucleotides are TGCGCCAGCAGCTTGAAGGATGCAGGGTTTCAGGACTATGGCTACACCTTC.

The V and J genes are TRBV5-4 and TRBJ2-5; 9 nucleotides line up with TRBD2. CDR1 and CDR2 (germline): SGHNT, YYREEE (reference sequence). This CDR3 has 16 amino acids. Trimming cost V 1 base and J 5 bases; bases outside gene matches: 9. The CDR3 DNA reads TGTGCCAGCAGCTTGCGGCGGGGGGGCTCGGTCGAGACCCAGTACTTC. This sequence encodes CASSLRRGGSVETQYF.

This rearrangement joins TRBV28 to TRBJ1-1, with 7 bases that match TRBD1. The CDR3 has 14 amino acids. The ends lost 6 bases at V and 1 base at J; junction bases unmatched: 5. Germline loops: CDR1 MDHEN, CDR2 SYDVKM. CDR3 in DNA: TGTGCCAGCAGGAGGGGACAGCGGAACACTGAAGCTTTCTTT. The encoded protein is CASRRGQRNTEAFF.

This clone showed up just a few times. In DNA, the CDR3 is TGTGCCAGCAGCACCCCCGGCTACGAGCAGTACTTC. This translates into CASSTPGYEQYF. The gene calls are TRBV28 and TRBJ2-7; D gene uncertain. CDR1 is MDHEN and CDR2 is SYDVKM in the germline V gene. The ends were cut back, 6 bases at V and 3 bases at J, with 9 bases in the middle. CDR3 length: 12 amino acids.

CDR3 sequence (DNA): TGTGCCATCAGTGAGTCTTGGACAGACTCACCCCTCCACTTT. This gives the protein CAISESWTDSPLHF. V gene TRBV10-3 combines with J gene TRBJ1-6; D may be TRBD1 (6 bases). Germline CDR1 and CDR2: ENHRY and SYGVKD. The CDR3 length is 14 residues. V lost 0 bases and J lost 10, with 10 bases in between.

The V gene is TRBV27, the J gene TRBJ1-2, with D perhaps matching TRBD1 (6 bases). Germline CDR1 MNHEY, CDR2 SMNVEV (reference sequence). The CDR3 is made up of 13 amino acids. Trimming shortened V by 5 bases and J by 4 bases, and 11 bases separated the two germline ends. The CDR3: CASSRTGSYGYTF. CDR3 DNA: TGTGCCAGCAGTCGTACAGGGAGCTATGGCTACACCTTC.

The chain employs TRBV2 and TRBJ2-1; D is possibly TRBD2 (6 bases). Germline assignment: CDR1 SNHLY and CDR2 FYNNEI. Trimming shortened V by 6 bases and J by 7 bases, and 16 bases separated the two germline ends. The CDR3 spans 14 residues. The CDR3 bases are TGTGCCAGCAGATACGGTCCCGCGGGGAATGAGCAGTTCTTC. Its protein is CASRYGPAGNEQFF.

The V gene is TRBV30, the J gene TRBJ2-3; 7 nucleotides line up with TRBD2. Trimming at V came to 5 bases and at J to 1 base, leaving 15 bases not matched to a gene. Germline V lookup: CDR1 GTSNPN, CDR2 SVGIG (reference sequence). There are 17 residues in the CDR3. CDR3 in amino acids: CAWGKSGTTRGTDTQYF. As DNA, the CDR3 is TGTGCCTGGGGGAAATCCGGGACTACCAGGGGCACAGATACGCAGTATTTT.

The genes are TRBV28 and TRBJ2-3; 8 nucleotides align to TRBD2. V lost 6 bases to trimming and J lost 1 base; unmatched junction nucleotides: 9. CDR3 size: 16 residues. The V gene's germline CDR1 is MDHEN and CDR2 SYDVKM. CDR3 in amino acids: CASSSPSSGGTDTQYF. CDR3 nucleotides: TGTGCCAGCAGCTCCCCGAGTAGCGGGGGCACAGATACGCAGTATTTT.

The rearrangement joins TRBV20-1 to TRBJ2-3; D is unclear. Trimming removed 4 bases from V and 11 bases from J, with 13 bases in between. The CDR3 has 11 amino acids. In germline, CDR1 is DFQATT, CDR2 SNEGSKA (reference sequence). For the CDR3, the DNA is TGCAGTGCTACCTCCCCCGGCGGGCAGTATTTT. It codes for CSATSPGGQYF.

This chain connects TRBV6-1 to TRBJ2-7; tentatively, D is TRBD1 (6 bases). Germline lookup yields CDR1 MNHNS and CDR2 SASEGT. The CDR3 length is 11 residues. Trimming stripped 8 bases from V and 6 bases from J, with 11 bases between. CDR3 nucleotide sequence: TGTGCCAGCCGGGACATCCTCGAGCAGTACTTC. It specifies CASRDILEQYF.

The V gene is TRBV6-5, the J gene TRBJ1-1, with D unclear. This CDR3 has 14 residues. CDR1 and CDR2 (germline): MNHEY, SVGAGI. V shed 2 bases and J shed 1 base, with 8 bases lying between them. CDR3 in DNA: TGTGCCAGCAGTTACGCGACAAGGAACACTGAAGCTTTCTTT. As protein: CASSYATRNTEAFF.

The gene calls are TRBV19 and TRBJ1-2; 7 positions match TRBD1. This CDR3 contains 14 residues. After removal of 3 bases from V and 5 bases from J, the junction contained 6 bases not matched to a gene. CDR1 and CDR2 from the germline V gene are LNHDA and SQIVND (reference sequence). The CDR3: CASSMRQGYYGYTF. Here the CDR3 DNA reads TGTGCCAGTAGTATGAGACAGGGTTATTATGGCTACACCTTC.

V and J are TRBV28 and TRBJ1-1; 9 bases are shared with TRBD1. J lost 9 bases, V lost 7 bases, and 6 bases had no gene match. Germline CDR1 reads MDHEN; CDR2 reads SYDVKM. The CDR3 extends over 12 amino acids. CDR3 residues: CASNTGGAKAFF. CDR3 DNA sequence: TGTGCCAGCAATACAGGGGGCGCGAAAGCTTTCTTT.

CDR3 nucleotides: TGTGCCAGTGGAGGGTTTGAGCAGTTCTTC. It codes for CASGGFEQFF. The chain recombines TRBV19 with TRBJ2-1, with D perhaps matching TRBD2 (6 bases). Per the germline V gene, CDR1 is LNHDA and CDR2 is SQIVND (reference sequence). The V end lost 8 bases, the J end lost 9 bases, and 8 bases lay between the germline ends. This CDR3 comprises 10 residues.

This chain uses TRBV2 with TRBJ2-3, with 10 bases identical to TRBD1. Germline CDR1 reads SNHLY; CDR2 reads FYNNEI. With 4 bases clipped from V and 3 bases from J, the junction kept 4 bases outside the gene matches. This CDR3 is 15 amino acids long. The CDR3 sequence: CASSVQDRGTDTQYF. The CDR3 DNA sequence: TGTGCCAGCAGTGTACAGGACAGGGGGACAGATACGCAGTATTTT. The variable domain in full, completed from reference TRBV2 and TRBJ2-3, reads EPEVTQTPSHQVTQMGQEVILRCVPISNHLYFYWYRQILGQKVEFLVSFYNNEISEKSEIFDDQFSVERPDGSNFTLKIRSTKLEDSAMYFCASSVQDRGTDTQYFGPGTRLTVL.

The CDR3 nucleotides are TGCGCCAGCAGCCCAGGGTGGGATGGCTACACCTTC. Translated: CASSPGWDGYTF. V usage is TRBV5-1 and J usage is TRBJ1-2; TRBD1 is a possible D gene (5 bases). The V end lost 4 bases, the J end lost 6 bases, and 10 bases lay between the germline ends. This CDR3 spans 12 amino acids. Germline CDR1 SGHRS, CDR2 YFSETQ.

The chain recombines TRBV9 with TRBJ1-1, with a tentative D call TRBD1 (6 bases). The length of the CDR3 is 14 residues. CDR1 is SGDLS and CDR2 is YYNGEE in the germline V gene. Between the trimmed V and J ends, which lost 2 bases and 3 bases, there was a span of 11 bases. For the CDR3, the DNA is TGTGCCAGCAGCGTCAGGACAGCAGACACTGAAGCTTTCTTT. As protein: CASSVRTADTEAFF.

The chain combines TRBV7-2 with TRBJ1-5, with D perhaps TRBD1 (6 bases). V lost 5 bases to trimming and J lost 4 bases, with 15 bases between them. Germline loops: CDR1 SGHTA, CDR2 FQGNSA. The CDR3 totals 15 residues. CDR3 residues: CASSPPGHRNQPQHF. DNA of the CDR3: TGTGCCAGCAGCCCCCCGGGACACAGAAATCAGCCCCAGCATTTT.

V is TRBV7-2 and J is TRBJ1-6; no firm D call. CDR1 is SGHTA and CDR2 is FQGNSA in the germline V gene. The germline V and J ends were trimmed by 5 bases and 9 bases, with 11 bases remaining between them. The CDR3 is 13 residues long. CDR3: CASSPQATSPLHF. As DNA, the CDR3 is TGTGCCAGCAGCCCCCAGGCCACTTCACCCCTCCACTTT. Full variable domain (rest looked up from reference TRBV7-2 and TRBJ1-6): GAGVSQSPSNKVTEKGKDVELRCDPISGHTALYWYRQSLGQGLEFLIYFQGNSAPDKSGLPSDRFSAERTGGSVSTLTIQRTQQEDSAVYLCASSPQATSPLHFGNGTRLTVT.

The chain combines TRBV15 with TRBJ1-1; D gene ambiguous. Looked up from germline, CDR1 is LNHNV and CDR2 is YYDKDF (reference sequence). The CDR3 totals 15 residues. Trimming took 0 bases from V and 5 from J, leaving 13 bases between them. The DNA of the CDR3 is TGTGCCACCAGCAGAGATCTCCTTTGGGAGACTGAAGCTTTCTTT. This gives the protein CATSRDLLWETEAFF.

This rearrangement joins TRBV1 to TRBJ2-5; the table's TRBD2 call for D was not verified on the DNA. TRBV1 is a known pseudogene. The CDR3 extends over 16 amino acids. The CDR3, as DNA: TGCACCAGCAGTTGGGGCGGGGCAGGGTTCCAAGAGACCCAGTACTTC. It translates to CTSSWGGAGFQETQYF.

The chain joins TRBV6-5 to TRBJ1-1; no definite D call. The CDR3 has 11 residues. Trimming left V 5 bases short and J 6 bases short, with 7 bases between. The V gene's germline CDR1 is MNHEY and CDR2 SVGAGI. As DNA, the CDR3 is TGTGCCAGCAGTACACCTTCTGAAGCTTTCTTT. Its translation is CASSTPSEAFF.

The V gene is TRBV9, the J gene TRBJ2-5, with D perhaps matching TRBD1 (6 bases). Trimming took off 3 bases at V and 5 bases at J, with 11 bases between the two ends. This CDR3 comprises 13 residues. CDR1 and CDR2 from the germline V gene are SGDLS and YYNGEE. The CDR3: CASSASRGETQYF. CDR3 bases: TGTGCCAGCAGCGCTTCCAGGGGTGAGACCCAGTACTTC.

This clone appeared a single time. The rearrangement uses TRBV28 and TRBJ2-1, with D possibly matching TRBD2 (6 bases). The CDR3 has 17 residues. V was clipped by 2 bases and J by 5 bases, with 19 bases between them. The germline V gene encodes CDR1 MDHEN and CDR2 SYDVKM. The CDR3 DNA sequence: TGTGCCAGCAGTTTACGGTTTAACAGAGGCGGGAACAATGAGCAGTTCTTC. This sequence encodes CASSLRFNRGGNNEQFF.

The chain recombines TRBV14 with TRBJ1-6, with no clear D. Trimming took off 1 base at V and 3 bases at J, with 10 bases between the two ends. CDR1 SGHDN and CDR2 FVKESK come from the germline V gene. The length of the CDR3 is 16 residues. CDR3 loop: CASSQGSRNYNSPLHF. The DNA of the CDR3 is TGTGCCAGCAGCCAAGGGAGCCGGAACTATAATTCACCCCTCCACTTT.